The rows below give T cell receptor beta chains drawn from one sample of a study of blood T cells in healthy people across ages. TCRdb re-derived calls from the 5' RACE reads in MiXCR, one entry per CDR3 protein. Here the sample spans 1.5 million to 2 million distinct CDR3 sequences, 28% being singletons. The source material was blood. The receptors stem from a woman between 25 and 40 years old in good health. Both conserved end residues are part of each CDR3.

J: TRBJ2-3; V: TRBV5-5; CDR3: CASNLPRTGGSDTQYF
J: TRBJ1-1; V: TRBV4-1; CDR3: CASSTQQGKNTEAFF
J: TRBJ2-7; V: TRBV21-1; CDR3: CASKKGDNYVQYF
J: .; V: TRBV5-1; CDR3: CASMYRTSGSSKETQFF
J: TRBJ2-7; V: TRBV28; CDR3: CASSPLGAAKEQYF
J: TRBJ1-5; V: TRBV12-3/TRBV12-4; CDR3: CASSFSQVQPQHF
J: TRBJ2-7; V: TRBV27; CDR3: CASSLSVFEQYF
J: TRBJ2-4; V: TRBV2; CDR3: CASWSSNEQYF
J: .; V: TRBV20-1; CDR3: CSARSSGEGGEQYF
J: TRBJ2-1; V: TRBV4-2; CDR3: CASSQEGTSGSWFF
J: TRBJ2-5; V: TRBV5-1; CDR3: CASSEGLAGGKETQYF
J: TRBJ1-2; V: TRBV3-1; CDR3: CASSQGSTSQNYGYTF
J: TRBJ2-5; V: TRBV5-1; CDR3: CASSLTGQKQETQYF
J: .; V: TRBV7-9; CDR3: CASSSAPGTLEQYF
J: TRBJ2-1; V: TRBV20-1; CDR3: CSASSVELAGYNEQFF
J: TRBJ1-2; V: TRBV20-1; CDR3: CSAAVAGGYTF
J: TRBJ1-5; V: TRBV20-1; CDR3: CSASEHINQPQHF
J: TRBJ2-3; V: TRBV7-9; CDR3: CASSRATVTDTQYF
J: TRBJ2-5; V: TRBV9; CDR3: CASSVASLPETQYF
J: TRBJ1-2; V: TRBV5-1; CDR3: CASSFRHGSYGYTF
J: TRBJ1-1; V: TRBV6-2/TRBV6-3; CDR3: CASSYSLKGSMNTEAFF
J: TRBJ1-1; V: TRBV6-2/TRBV6-3; CDR3: CASSYGPTEAFF
J: TRBJ2-7; V: TRBV5-1; CDR3: CASSLGTGMYEQYF
J: TRBJ2-1; V: TRBV5-4; CDR3: CASSLSPRRSSAYNEQFF
J: TRBJ2-5; V: TRBV7-2; CDR3: CASSLGSGVETQYF
J: TRBJ2-7; V: TRBV24-1; CDR3: CATFTYEQYF
J: TRBJ2-7; V: TRBV3-1; CDR3: CASGPQGLVSFEQYF
J: TRBJ2-3; V: TRBV10-3; CDR3: CAISEGVKRDAQYF
J: TRBJ2-1; V: TRBV12-3/TRBV12-4; CDR3: CASSLPTSASYEQFF
J: TRBJ2-3; V: TRBV12-3/TRBV12-4; CDR3: CASTGRGTEDTDTQYF
J: TRBJ1-2; V: TRBV20-1; CDR3: CSARVATGELWDYGYTF
J: TRBJ2-1; V: TRBV20-1; CDR3: CSAPGRAEQFF
J: .; V: TRBV21-1; CDR3: CASSKEGRTDGTEQYF
J: TRBJ2-2; V: TRBV20-1; CDR3: CSARTAGTSGGTGELFF
J: TRBJ2-2; V: TRBV20-1; CDR3: CSARGPADTGELFF
J: TRBJ1-1; V: TRBV7-8; CDR3: CASSPRTGLTEAFF
J: TRBJ2-7; V: TRBV15; CDR3: CATSRDISGQGPPYEQYF
J: TRBJ2-7; V: TRBV7-2; CDR3: CASSLWGLTAYEQYF
J: .; V: TRBV20-1; CDR3: CSARRGGTYNEQYF
J: TRBJ2-3; V: TRBV29-1; CDR3: CSVSNGYTDTQYF
J: TRBJ2-5; V: TRBV12-3/TRBV12-4; CDR3: CASSLFAGGQETQYF
J: TRBJ1-2; V: TRBV20-1; CDR3: CSARSRGSGYTF
J: TRBJ2-5; V: TRBV25-1; CDR3: CARKSDRDPYF
J: TRBJ2-1; V: TRBV18; CDR3: CASSPGQGGGEQFF
J: TRBJ2-3; V: TRBV20-1; CDR3: CSAKSRDRGTDTQYF
J: TRBJ1-4; V: TRBV5-1; CDR3: CASSLASPLELFF
J: TRBJ2-1; V: TRBV5-1; CDR3: CASSLRGQYNEQFF
J: TRBJ1-6; V: TRBV29-1; CDR3: CSVGLGPNSPLHF
J: TRBJ2-7; V: TRBV5-6; CDR3: CASSFLRGEEQYF
J: TRBJ1-4; V: TRBV30; CDR3: CAWSRSLEEKLFF
J: TRBJ2-7; V: TRBV7-9; CDR3: CASSSTSGTYEQYF
J: TRBJ2-3; V: TRBV20-1; CDR3: CSQLGDLSTDTQYF
J: TRBJ2-7; V: TRBV6-1; CDR3: CASSEVSSGLAGGPYEQYF
J: TRBJ1-4; V: TRBV20-1; CDR3: CSAPTGSANEKLFF
J: TRBJ1-2; V: TRBV7-6; CDR3: CASGPNGVDYGYTF
J: TRBJ2-1; V: TRBV5-1; CDR3: CASSLRSRTSVYNEQFF
J: TRBJ2-1; V: TRBV5-1; CDR3: CASSWTGTGVDNEQFF